This T cell receptor (beta chain) was retrieved from a study of blood T cells in healthy people across ages. The germline gives CDR1 MNHEY, CDR2 SVGEGT. The ends lost 4 bases at V and 5 bases at J; junction bases unmatched: 0. The CDR3 loop spans 14 amino acids. It was with a sample-barcoded 5' primer and a J-beta primer mix that a second PCR of about 6 to 12 cycles was run. A single record per CDR3 protein comes from TCRdb applying MiXCR to the 5' RACE reads. The sample has almost 1 million distinct CDR3 sequences, roughly half seen once. Each sample yielded at least 6 million isolated PBMCs. J is TRBJ2-1 and V is TRBV6-2 or TRBV6-3; 12 bases match TRBD2. This receptor was identified in an older woman in good health. The sample consisted of blood. CDR3 residues: CASSWTSGNNEQFF. CDR3 coding DNA: TGTGCCAGCAGTTGGACTAGCGGGAACAATGAGCAGTTCTTC.